Listed below are T cell receptor beta chains from one sample, sequenced in a study of graft-versus-host responses after intestinal transplantation. Data came from immunoSEQ multiplex PCR; TCRdb stores just in-frame clones and leaves some out. The repertoire has about 98,000 clones, 83% of them found once; the top ten carry approximately 17%. Their recognized antigens are unknown. The specimen was unstimulated CD8+ T cells sorted from spleen or lymph node cells, collected before intestinal transplant. Every receptor here comes from a human donor who received an intestinal transplant. The CDR3 runs from the conserved cysteine through the conserved F or W.

v_gene	CDR3aa
TRBV10-3	CAISETIYEQYF
TRBV7-9	CASSPGVTGGGTDTQYF
TRBV5-5	CASSAGTSGYNEQFF
TRBV19	CASSPGVNTEAFF
TRBV7-9	CASSLARVSGETQYF
TRBV13	CASSLIRGELFF
TRBV10-1	CASSYDPLRDEQYF
TRBV27	CASTSWQRGGYEQYF
TRBV2	CASSGSATGGELFF
TRBV6-5	CASSRSGGLYNEQFF
TRBV7-7	CASSPYLNTGELFF
TRBV27	CASSFLLTDTQYF
TRBV6-1	CASSEGLAEYPRQYF
TRBV19	CASSSEAFYGYTF
TRBV7-8	CASSLEADSLTSTDTQYF
TRBV19	CASSPPGDGLPGNTIYF
TRBV19	CASSRGTVDTEAFF
TRBV18	CASSPPLRLTDTQYF
TRBV2	CASRLTSGSFNEQYF
TRBV20-1	CSARSDYEQYF
TRBV9	CASSPGVGEQFF
TRBV21-1	CASSTRSEQFF
TRBV5-5	CASSLVATGGYEQYF
TRBV7-6	CASSLAGGHSPLHF
TRBV4-2	CASSQRGTGGETQYF
TRBV6-1	CASSEDPNSPLHF
TRBV10-2	CASSHNYEQYF
TRBV28	CASSTGTTSETQYF
TRBV28	CASSFEGLASNTEAFF
TRBV28	CASREGITAYNEQFF
TRBV6-5	CASSHPLADYNEQFF
TRBV19	CASSISGRDGETQYF
TRBV27	CASSGLAPTDTQYF
TRBV5-1	CASSKGLAGEYNEQFF
TRBV5-6	CASSLTSWPDTYEQYF
TRBV18	CASCADSPPAYGYTF
TRBV11-2	CASSPPGKSYEQYF
TRBV6-1	CASSGTGTDTQYF
TRBV6-5	CASSYSRGPEAFF
TRBV7-9	CASSLGLGGNADTQYF
TRBV2	CASSEGTGKTNNSPLHF
TRBV7-6	CASSYGILYEQYF
TRBV7-9	CASSSLPDTQYF
TRBV9	CASSVDGGGDQGTQYF
TRBV6-1	CASSEEGSGNTIYF
TRBV7-9	CASSLLELADYYNEQFF
TRBV5-1	CATSRTSGGGDTQYF
TRBV7-9	CASSLDGYGANTGELFF
TRBV7-7	CASSSTPSTYEQYF
TRBV11-2	CASSLGPSGRGAYEQYF
TRBV29-1	CSTSGEGTTDTQYF